This T cell receptor (beta chain) was obtained from a study of blood T cells in healthy people across ages. Germline values: CDR1 DFQATT, CDR2 SNEGSKA (reference sequence). V lost 5 bases to trimming and J lost 2 bases, with 11 bases between them. This CDR3 has 13 residues. This clonotype occurred many times. A sample-barcoded 5' primer and a J-beta primer mix were used in a second PCR of roughly 6 to 12 cycles. TCRdb re-called the 5' RACE reads with MiXCR, one entry per CDR3 protein. The repertoire holds fewer than 950,000 distinct CDR3 sequences, with under 40% as singletons. This clonotype was obtained from a young man in good health. The V and J genes are TRBV20-1 and TRBJ2-3; D is undetermined. Sample: blood. The DNA for the CDR3 is TGCAGTGCTCCAGACGGGCTCACAGATACGCAGTATTTT. Protein product: CSAPDGLTDTQYF.